Below are 16 T cell receptor beta chains sequenced from a single sample in a study of T cell clones after liver transplantation. The protocol was immunoSEQ multiplex PCR, while the TCRdb copy is restricted to in-frame clones and leaves out a portion. The sample has some 60,000 clones, roughly two thirds seen once. The sample was CD4+ T cells from blood, taken before liver transplant. These receptors were collected from a human donor who received a liver transplant.

The chain carries TRBV5-1 and TRBJ2-7; D is possibly TRBD1 (6 bases). The CDR3 contains 15 residues. The germline V gene encodes CDR1 SGHRS and CDR2 YFSETQ. V lost 4 bases to trimming and J lost 4 bases, with 18 bases between them. The CDR3 sequence is CASSRGQYQGYEQYF. DNA of the CDR3: TGCGCCAGCAGCCGAGGACAGTACCAGGGGTACGAGCAGTACTTC.

J is TRBJ2-3 and V is TRBV30; TRBD1 is a possible D gene (7 bases). This CDR3 is built from 14 residues. V was pared by 4 bases and J by 2 bases, with 13 bases between. Germline lookup yields CDR1 GTSNPN and CDR2 SVGIG (reference sequence). This CDR3 reads CAWNVRGDTDTQYF. The CDR3 nucleotides read TGTGCCTGGAATGTCAGGGGGGACACAGATACGCAGTATTTT.

The V gene is TRBV28, the J gene TRBJ1-2; 10 positions match TRBD1. This CDR3 has 17 amino acids. Looked up from germline, CDR1 is MDHEN and CDR2 is SYDVKM. Trimming took 3 bases from V and 8 from J; bases not matched to a gene: 15. Here the CDR3 DNA reads TGTGCCAGCAGTTTGGACAGGGGGTATGAGGCAGGTTACGGCTACACCTTC. This encodes CASSLDRGYEAGYGYTF.

The CDR3 DNA reads as TGTGCCAGCAGTGACCGGCAGGGGACCAGCCTTGTCGAGCAGTACTTC. Amino acid sequence: CASSDRQGTSLVEQYF. V is TRBV25-1 and J is TRBJ2-7; TRBD1 is a possible D gene (6 bases). The CDR3 length is 16 residues. V lost 3 bases and J 6 bases, leaving 21 bases between the germline ends. Germline CDR1 is MGHDK and CDR2 is SYGVNS.

J is TRBJ1-5 and V is TRBV5-1; unclear D gene. The CDR3 sequence is 13 residues long. Germline CDR1 SGHRS, CDR2 YFSETQ. Trimming cost V 4 bases and J 0 bases, with 5 bases left between them. The CDR3, as DNA: TGCGCCAGCAGCCCCCATAGCAATCAGCCCCAGCATTTT. It encodes CASSPHSNQPQHF.

This clone has a handful of counts. The CDR3 loop is CASSHRTGITLSGNTIYF. The CDR3 DNA follows: TGCGCCAGCAGCCATAGGACAGGGATAACCCTCTCTGGAAACACCATATATTTT. V and J are TRBV4-1 and TRBJ1-3; 8 bases line up with TRBD1. V dropped 3 bases and J dropped 0; count of bases not matched to a gene: 10. Germline loops: CDR1 MGHRA, CDR2 YSYEKL. This CDR3 comprises 18 residues.

This clone appeared a few times. The chain is built from TRBV6-6 and TRBJ1-2, with a tentative D call TRBD1 (5 bases). The CDR3 is 13 amino acids. Per the germline V gene, CDR1 is MNHNY and CDR2 is SVGAGI (reference sequence). Trimming took off 5 bases at V and 0 bases at J, with 7 bases between the two ends. This chain's CDR3 is CASSRTTNYGYTF. For the CDR3, the DNA is TGTGCCAGCAGTCGGACAACTAACTATGGCTACACCTTC.

The chain is built from TRBV5-1 and TRBJ1-2; no clear D. CDR1 and CDR2 from the germline V gene are SGHRS and YFSETQ. The CDR3 sequence is 13 residues long. V shed 2 bases and J shed 4 bases, with 9 bases lying between them. The CDR3 protein is CASSFAEPYGYTF. Here the CDR3 DNA reads TGCGCCAGCAGCTTCGCGGAACCCTATGGCTACACCTTC.

The V call is TRBV2, the J call TRBJ1-1; 7 bases are a match to TRBD1. The germline V gene encodes CDR1 SNHLY and CDR2 FYNNEI. The CDR3 is 11 amino acids. V was pared by 6 bases and J by 7 bases, with 2 bases of the junction left unmatched. CDR3 residues: CASRQGVEAFF. The CDR3 DNA is TGTGCCAGCAGGCAGGGGGTTGAAGCTTTCTTT.

This chain joins TRBV5-1 and TRBJ1-6; D might be TRBD1 (5 bases). Trimming took 2 bases from V and 0 from J, leaving 12 bases between them. The CDR3 loop spans 17 amino acids. In germline, CDR1 is SGHRS, CDR2 YFSETQ. The chain's CDR3 is CASSLQDPSSYNSPLHF. The DNA for the CDR3 is TGCGCCAGCAGCTTACAGGACCCGAGCTCCTATAATTCACCCCTCCACTTT.

The V gene is TRBV9, the J gene TRBJ2-6; 8 bases agree with TRBD1. V was pared by 4 bases and J by 0 bases, with 9 bases of the junction left unmatched. CDR1 SGDLS and CDR2 YYNGEE come from the germline V gene. The CDR3 length is 18 residues. The CDR3 region has the DNA TGTGCCAGCAGCACCTCGGACAGGGCGGGCTCTGGGGCCAACGTCCTGACTTTC. This translates into CASSTSDRAGSGANVLTF. Looking up the rest from reference TRBV9 and TRBJ2-6 gives the full variable domain: DSGVTQTPKHLITATGQRVTLRCSPRSGDLSVYWYQQSLDQGLQFLIQYYNGEERAKGNILERFSAQQFPDLHSELNLSSLELGDSALYFCASSTSDRAGSGANVLTFGAGSRLTVL.

This clone showed up just a few times. This sequence joins TRBV7-2 and TRBJ1-5, with 8 bases matching TRBD1. CDR3 length equals 17 residues. Germline V CDR1 and CDR2: SGHTA, FQGNSA. The junction had 4 bases not matched to a gene; V was cut back by 0 bases and J by 0 bases. The CDR3 DNA follows: TGTGCCAGCAGCTTAGCGGGGACAGGCCTTAGCAATCAGCCCCAGCATTTT. Its protein product is CASSLAGTGLSNQPQHF. The variable domain in full, with the rest retrieved from reference TRBV7-2 and TRBJ1-5, is GAGVSQSPSNKVTEKGKDVELRCDPISGHTALYWYRQSLGQGLEFLIYFQGNSAPDKSGLPSDRFSAERTGGSVSTLTIQRTQQEDSAVYLCASSLAGTGLSNQPQHFGDGTRLSIL.

The rearrangement uses TRBV7-2 and TRBJ1-1, with a weak D call TRBD1 (5 bases). V was trimmed by 6 bases and J by 6 bases, leaving 17 bases between them. This CDR3 has 14 amino acids. Germline-derived CDR1 and CDR2 are SGHTA and FQGNSA. The CDR3 DNA is TGTGCCAGCAGTCCCGGGGGAGGAGGGTCTGAAGCTTTCTTT. Translation gives CASSPGGGGSEAFF.

This clone occurred a few times. The chain is built from TRBV11-1 and TRBJ1-6; unclear D gene. V lost 1 base and J lost 5, with 6 bases in between. This CDR3 region has 14 residues. Germline V gene sequence: CDR1 SGHAT, CDR2 FQDESV (reference sequence). Written as DNA, the CDR3 is TGTGCCAGCAGCTTAGACAGTAATAATTCACCCCTCCACTTT. It is translated as CASSLDSNNSPLHF.

This chain uses TRBV9 with TRBJ2-5, with D perhaps TRBD2 (7 bases). CDR1 is SGDLS and CDR2 is YYNGEE in the germline V gene. Trimming stripped 2 bases from V and 5 bases from J, with 16 bases between. The CDR3 runs 15 residues. The CDR3 loop reads CASSVRWGGRETQYF. In DNA form, the CDR3 reads TGTGCCAGCAGCGTTAGGTGGGGGGGCCGGGAGACCCAGTACTTC.

CDR3 sequence: CASSLGTENSEQFF. CDR3 coding DNA: TGTGCCAGCAGCTTAGGGACAGAGAATAGTGAGCAGTTCTTC. The chain has TRBV11-1 and TRBJ2-1, with D possibly TRBD1 on 6 matching bases. Germline loops: CDR1 SGHAT, CDR2 FQDESV (reference sequence). Trimming removed 1 base at V and 9 bases at J, with 13 bases between. The CDR3 spans 14 residues.